What follows are 12 T cell receptor beta chains derived from one specimen sequenced in a study of PD-L1 blockade in urothelial cancer. Assay used: immunoSEQ multiplex PCR; TCRdb lists only in-frame clones, some missing. The sample has tens of thousands of clones; around 90% are singletons. The time point denotes: pretreatment peripheral blood. The sequencing here drew on PBMCs, taken around atezolizumab (anti-PD-L1) treatment. The receptors stem from a man aged 60 to 69 with urothelial cancer.

This chain connects TRBV19 to TRBJ1-5; 10 bases fit TRBD1. Per germline, CDR1 LNHDA and CDR2 SQIVND (reference sequence). The V gene end was trimmed by 5 bases and the J gene end by 7 bases; junction bases not matched to a gene: 8. This CDR3 contains 15 residues. The CDR3 region has the DNA TGTGCCAGTAGTCAAGCGGACAGGGGGTTACAGCCCCAGCATTTT. It translates to CASSQADRGLQPQHF.

The chain has TRBV9 and TRBJ2-5; no firm D call. The CDR3 extends over 14 amino acids. Germline V gene sequence: CDR1 SGDLS, CDR2 YYNGEE. The ends were cut back, 1 base at V and 0 bases at J, with 7 bases in the middle. CDR3 protein: CASSVNPNQETQYF. In DNA form, the CDR3 reads TGTGCCAGCAGCGTAAACCCTAACCAAGAGACCCAGTACTTC. The full variable domain, in which reference TRBV9 and TRBJ2-5 provide the parts outside the CDR3, is DSGVTQTPKHLITATGQRVTLRCSPRSGDLSVYWYQQSLDQGLQFLIQYYNGEERAKGNILERFSAQQFPDLHSELNLSSLELGDSALYFCASSVNPNQETQYFGPGTRLLVL.

This clone occurred once. The V call is TRBV6-8, the J call TRBJ2-5; 14 positions match TRBD2. The V segment lost 5 bases and the J segment 1 base; nucleotides outside the gene matches: 3. Per the germline V gene, CDR1 is MNHGY and CDR2 is SAAAGT. There are 16 residues in the CDR3. In nucleotides, the CDR3 is TGTGCCAGCAGTCCTGGGACTAGCGGGAGCCAAGAGACCCAGTACTTC. It is translated as CASSPGTSGSQETQYF.

This clone was detected a few times. The genes are TRBV27 and TRBJ1-2; D is uncertain. Germline assignment: CDR1 MNHEY and CDR2 SMNVEV (reference sequence). V gave up 6 bases and J gave up 1 base, with 9 bases separating them. The CDR3 is made up of 13 amino acids. The CDR3 region is CASSLRNNYGYTF. CDR3 coding DNA: TGTGCCAGCAGCCTCAGAAATAACTATGGCTACACCTTC.

This sequence joins TRBV14 and TRBJ2-7, with 7 bases matching TRBD1. CDR3 length: 14 amino acids. The V segment lost 1 base and the J segment 6 bases; nucleotides outside the gene matches: 6. CDR1 and CDR2 from the germline V gene are SGHDN and FVKESK. This chain's CDR3 is CASSQVQGTGEQYF. The CDR3 region has the DNA TGTGCCAGCAGCCAAGTACAGGGGACCGGCGAGCAGTACTTC.

This chain links TRBV5-6 with TRBJ2-3; D is possibly TRBD2 (7 bases). V was shortened by 5 bases and J by 1 base, with 17 bases between the two germline ends. The CDR3 covers 16 residues. Germline V CDR1 and CDR2: SGHDT, YYEEEE. The chain's CDR3 is CASSSRGGEGTDTQYF. The CDR3 DNA follows: TGTGCCAGCAGTAGTAGGGGGGGGGAGGGCACAGATACGCAGTATTTT.

The chain is built from TRBV28 and TRBJ1-5; no firm D call. The germline V gene has CDR1 MDHEN and CDR2 SYDVKM. CDR3 length equals 12 residues. V dropped 6 bases and J dropped 9 bases, with 12 bases sitting between them. CDR3 protein: CASRVTSRPQHF. The DNA for the CDR3 is TGTGCCAGCAGAGTGACTTCTCGGCCCCAGCATTTT.

This clone was observed once. The chain links TRBV4-2 to TRBJ2-1, with D hard to call. Germline CDR1 LGHNA, CDR2 YNFKEQ. V lost 0 bases and J lost 0, with 6 bases in between. The CDR3 length is 15 residues. In DNA, the CDR3 is TGTGCCAGCAGCCAAGAAGCTAGCTCCTACAATGAGCAGTTCTTC. The encoded protein is CASSQEASSYNEQFF.

The chain has TRBV30 and TRBJ1-5, with 7 bases lining up with TRBD1. This CDR3 is built from 16 residues. V lost 1 base and J lost 3; bases outside the gene matches: 9. Germline V CDR1 and CDR2: GTSNPN, SVGIG (reference sequence). The CDR3 coding sequence is TGTGCCTGGAGTGGTCGGGAACAGGGGATCAATCAGCCCCAGCATTTT. It yields the protein CAWSGREQGINQPQHF.

V usage is TRBV9 and J usage is TRBJ2-1; perhaps TRBD2 as D (5 bases). Between the trimmed V and J ends, which lost 1 base and 0 bases, there was a span of 11 bases. The CDR3 runs to 16 residues. CDR1 is SGDLS and CDR2 is YYNGEE in the germline V gene. CDR3 coding DNA: TGTGCCAGCAGCGTAACGGGATCCAGCTCCTACAATGAGCAGTTCTTC. It yields the protein CASSVTGSSSYNEQFF.

This chain uses TRBV19 with TRBJ1-5; D is unresolved. Germline V lookup: CDR1 LNHDA, CDR2 SQIVND (reference sequence). The CDR3 has 13 amino acids. Trimming shortened V by 2 bases and J by 4 bases, and 6 bases separated the two germline ends. The CDR3 is CASSIYTNQPQHF. The CDR3 bases are TGTGCCAGTAGTATATATACAAATCAGCCCCAGCATTTT.

The gene calls are TRBV7-2 and TRBJ1-2; D unresolved. Deletions cut 0 bases from V and 6 bases from J, with 8 bases between. CDR3 length equals 13 residues. CDR1 SGHTA and CDR2 FQGNSA come from the germline V gene. CDR3 residues: CASSLAETHGYTF. CDR3 in DNA: TGTGCCAGCAGCTTAGCGGAGACCCATGGCTACACCTTC.